This T cell receptor beta chain was identified during a study of OX40 agonist ivuxolimab in advanced cancers. Study as a whole: Six ivuxolimab dose levels, 0.01 to 10 mg/kg, were given intravenously every 2 weeks.

Trimming removed 2 bases from V and 10 bases from J, with 18 bases in between. Germline loops: CDR1 SGHTA, CDR2 FQGNSA. CDR3 length: 16 residues. Clones were read by immunoSEQ multiplex PCR, and TCRdb kept only the in-frame ones, dropping some. Of some 70,000 clones in the sample, about 84% are singletons; the top ten hold about 0.68%. This chain links TRBV7-2 with TRBJ1-6; D is perhaps TRBD1 (6 bases). The receptor comes from an adult with an advanced solid tumor such as melanoma, head and neck, liver or kidney cancer. Sequenced here: CD4+ or CD8+ T cells sorted from blood, sampled in a trial of the OX40 agonist ivuxolimab. CDR3 nucleotide sequence: TGTGCCAGCAGCTTAAGGCCCACAGGGCTGGGCTCACCCCTCCACTTT. As protein: CASSLRPTGLGSPLHF. Filled out from reference TRBV7-2 and TRBJ1-6, the complete variable domain reads GAGVSQSPSNKVTEKGKDVELRCDPISGHTALYWYRQSLGQGLEFLIYFQGNSAPDKSGLPSDRFSAERTGGSVSTLTIQRTQQEDSAVYLCASSLRPTGLGSPLHFGNGTRLTVT.